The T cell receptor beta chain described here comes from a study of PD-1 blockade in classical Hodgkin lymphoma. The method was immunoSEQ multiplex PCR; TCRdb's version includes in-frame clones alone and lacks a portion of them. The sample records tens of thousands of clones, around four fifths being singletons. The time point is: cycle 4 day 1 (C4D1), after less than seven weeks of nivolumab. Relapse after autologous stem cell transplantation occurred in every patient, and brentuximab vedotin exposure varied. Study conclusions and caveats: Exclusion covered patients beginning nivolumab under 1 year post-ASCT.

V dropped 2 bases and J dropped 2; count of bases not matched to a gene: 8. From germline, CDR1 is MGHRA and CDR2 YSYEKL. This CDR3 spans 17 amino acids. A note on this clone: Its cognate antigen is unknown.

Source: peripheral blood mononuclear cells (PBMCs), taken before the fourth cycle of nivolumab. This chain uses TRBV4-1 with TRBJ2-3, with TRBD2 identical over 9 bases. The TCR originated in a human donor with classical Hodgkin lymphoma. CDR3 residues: CASSQRGLAGNTDTQYF. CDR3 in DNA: TGCGCCAGCAGCCAAAGGGGCCTAGCGGGGAACACAGATACGCAGTATTTT.